The sequence of this TCR beta chain was determined in a study of shared clonotypes between healthy human individuals. Original data processing: With immunoSEQ giving junction-only sequences and no quality scores, filtering differed. Data came from immunoSEQ multiplex PCR; TCRdb stores just in-frame clones and leaves some out. V, J and clone size were drawn from that table, and D and trimming were deduced from the DNA. The table lists 2,500,000 or so clones, roughly 92% of them singletons. The CDR3 spans 15 residues. Germline V gives CDR1 SGHTA, CDR2 FQGNSA. V shed 6 bases and J 3 bases; nucleotides not matched to a gene: 9. Study-wide results and limits: At large depth, rarefaction still showed sorted-subset sequencing to be incomplete.

Turning to this clone: Its antigen is currently unknown.

This clonotype was sampled from a man aged 18 to 30 in good health. Some clones in this sample may be carry-over from other donors' samples. The source material was naive CD4+ T cells from PBMCs. Subset reported: CD45RA+ positively selected. This chain connects TRBV7-2 to TRBJ2-7; 9 positions agree with TRBD2. The CDR3 bases are TGTGCCAGCAGGCGCGGACTAGCGAGAAGCTACGAGCAGTACTTC. Its protein is CASRRGLARSYEQYF.